Below, 5 T cell receptor beta chains from the same sample are listed, as sequenced in a study of PD-L1 blockade in urothelial cancer. Sequenced by immunoSEQ multiplex PCR; TCRdb stores in-frame clones only, minus some. The sample consists of 33,000 or so clones, around 80% of them appearing once. The starting material was PBMCs, obtained around atezolizumab (anti-PD-L1) treatment. These receptor sequences come from a man in his 70s with urothelial cancer.

This chain links TRBV4-1 with TRBJ1-1; D gene ambiguous. The V and J ends lost 0 bases and 6 bases respectively, with 14 bases between them. The CDR3 length is 15 residues. Germline V gives CDR1 MGHRA, CDR2 YSYEKL. CDR3 region: CASSQDSREGSEAFF. The CDR3 DNA reads as TGCGCCAGCAGCCAAGATTCCCGGGAAGGATCTGAAGCTTTCTTT.

The chain carries TRBV7-2 and TRBJ2-5; TRBD2 matches at 12 bases. Per germline, CDR1 SGHTA and CDR2 FQGNSA. The CDR3 is 16 residues long. V shed 4 bases, J shed 5 bases, and the junction held 8 bases outside the gene matches. In DNA form, the CDR3 reads TGTGCCAGCAGCTCTGGACTAGCGGGGTCATCGGAGACCCAGTACTTC. It translates to CASSSGLAGSSETQYF.

This chain uses TRBV28 with TRBJ1-2; the D gene is possibly TRBD1 (5 bases). The CDR3 covers 17 residues. Trimming left V 3 bases short and J 4 bases short, with 21 bases between. Germline CDR1 is MDHEN and CDR2 is SYDVKM. CDR3: CASSFMQGSVGSYGYTF. The CDR3 DNA reads as TGTGCCAGCAGTTTTATGCAGGGTAGTGTCGGGAGCTATGGCTACACCTTC.

The rearrangement links TRBV5-5 to TRBJ2-2, with a tentative D call TRBD2 (5 bases). The CDR3 sequence is 15 residues long. V was shortened by 0 bases and J by 15 bases, with 21 bases between the two germline ends. Germline V lookup: CDR1 SGHKS, CDR2 YYEKEE (reference sequence). The CDR3 reads CASSLEGRDYGRVFF. The CDR3 coding sequence is TGTGCCAGCAGCTTGGAAGGCCGGGATTACGGAAGGGTGTTTTTT.

CDR3 sequence reads: CASSFDRNTEAFF. In DNA, the CDR3 is TGCGCCAGCAGCTTCGACAGGAACACTGAAGCTTTCTTT. This chain links TRBV5-1 with TRBJ1-1; possibly TRBD1 for D (5 bases). The CDR3 extends over 13 amino acids. Germline assignment: CDR1 SGHRS and CDR2 YFSETQ. The ends were cut back, 2 bases at V and 1 base at J, with 6 bases in the middle.